This T cell receptor beta chain was captured by sequencing in a study of response to subunit inactivated influenza vaccine. TCRdb re-derived calls from the RT-PCR reads in MiXCR, one entry per CDR3 protein. The sample lists around 530,000 distinct CDR3 sequences; 16% were seen once. On this clonotype itself: Its antigen is currently unknown.

Study findings and constraints: Seasonal influenza vaccination, on each occasion, was suggested by the authors to recruit few new T cells.

V dropped 2 bases and J dropped 5 bases, with 15 bases sitting between them. Per the germline V gene, CDR1 is WNHNN and CDR2 is SYGVQD (reference sequence). CDR3 size: 15 residues. The sequencing used CD4+ T cells sorted from PBMCs, collected roughly 24 months after vaccination. The chain joins TRBV10-1 to TRBJ2-5, with D perhaps TRBD1 or TRBD2 (5 bases each). The receptor comes from a man in his fifties or sixties who received an inactivated influenza vaccine. The CDR3, as DNA: TGCGCCAGCAGTGAGGCAGCAGGGAGTGGGGAGACCCAGTACTTC. Its protein product is CASSEAAGSGETQYF.